These 4 T cell receptor beta chains were sequenced from one sample in a study of blood T cells in healthy people across ages. The authors ran a second PCR of about 7 to 12 cycles using a sample-barcoded 5' primer and a J-beta primer mix. In TCRdb, the 5' RACE reads were re-called with MiXCR into one record per CDR3 protein. The table has approximately 790,000 distinct CDR3 sequences, roughly 60% seen once. The specimen was blood. All receptors come from a man aged 30-40 years in good health.

V and J are TRBV4-2 and TRBJ2-7; D ambiguous. The V and J ends lost 1 base and 0 bases respectively, with 7 bases between them. The CDR3 sequence is 14 residues long. The V gene's germline CDR1 is LGHNA and CDR2 YNFKEQ. CDR3 nucleotides: TGTGCCAGCAGCCAAGTTGGGCTCTCCTACGAGCAGTACTTC. Protein product: CASSQVGLSYEQYF.

Turning to this clonotype: Compared with germline, one end of the junction differs, possibly owing to a read error. The rearrangement uses TRBV9 and TRBJ2-1; TRBD2 agrees at 12 bases. The CDR3 totals 17 residues. The germline V gene encodes CDR1 SGDLS and CDR2 YYNGEE. The CDR3 here is CASSVWVTSGGYNEQFF. In DNA, the CDR3 is TGTGCCAGCAGCGTATGGGTGACTAGCGGGGGTTACAATGAGCAGTTCTTT.

In its sample, this clonotype was seen a few times. This chain joins TRBV28 and TRBJ2-1, with D hard to call. V gave up 3 bases and J gave up 0 bases, with 6 bases separating them. Germline values: CDR1 MDHEN, CDR2 SYDVKM. The CDR3 runs 14 residues. CDR3 sequence (DNA): TGTGCCAGCAGTTTCGGGCCCTCCTACAATGAGCAGTTCTTC. Translating gives CASSFGPSYNEQFF.

This clonotype was seen many times. The chain employs TRBV18 and TRBJ2-1; 9 nucleotides agree with TRBD2. Germline CDR1 KGHSH, CDR2 LQKENI. V shed 2 bases, J shed 8 bases, and the junction held 4 bases outside the gene matches. The CDR3 has 14 amino acids. In DNA form, the CDR3 reads TGTGCCAGCTCACCAGGACTAGCGACGGATGAGCAGTTCTTC. Protein: CASSPGLATDEQFF.